One TCR beta chain is described in this entry. No antigen is known for it. The sample belongs to a study of T cell repertoires in cytomegalovirus infection. Overall study context: It was the public TCR beta signatures that indicated both CMV infection and matching HLA type. Study results and limitations: The ex vivo response was dominated by HLA-C-restricted CMV-specific TCR beta clonotypes. Carriers of CMV plus the relevant HLA were identified by cumulative public TCR beta family frequency.

The CDR3 sequence is 17 residues long. Germline lookup yields CDR1 LGHDT and CDR2 YNNKEL (reference sequence). Between the trimmed V and J ends, which lost 3 bases and 2 bases, there was a span of 20 bases. TCRdb called the reads again in MiXCR, with one record for every CDR3 protein. The table records under 200,000 distinct CDR3 sequences, roughly 27% of them present only once. The V gene is TRBV3-1, the J gene TRBJ2-7; a weak D match, TRBD2 (7 bases). The source material was PBMCs. The TCR originated in a human donor in good health (CMV status not recorded). Some clones in this sample may be carry-over from other donors' samples. CDR3 in amino acids: CASSHGQGGAHPYEQYF. The CDR3 nucleotides read TGTGCCAGCAGCCATGGACAAGGGGGGGCCCATCCCTACGAGCAGTACTTC.